This record looks at one T cell receptor (beta chain) sequence and its context. This entry comes from a study of blood T cell repertoires in COVID-19. TCRdb's table, derived via immunoSEQ multiplex PCR, lists solely in-frame clones and lacks some. The sample shows 310,000 or so clones, around 90% of them seen only once. CDR1 and CDR2 from the germline V gene are PRHDT and FYEKMQ (reference sequence). The CDR3 extends over 17 amino acids. Trimming took 4 bases from V and 0 from J; bases not matched to a gene: 5. The receptor's source is a woman in her thirties who had recovered from COVID-19. The gene calls are TRBV13 and TRBJ1-6; TRBD1 agrees at 8 bases. The sample consisted of PBMCs or T cells enriched from blood (not recorded which). CDR3: CASSSGQESSYNSPLHF. In DNA form, the CDR3 reads TGTGCCAGCAGCTCGGGACAGGAGAGCTCCTATAATTCACCCCTCCACTTT.